This T cell receptor beta chain was identified in a study of cytomegalovirus exposure and HLA in healthy donors. At the level of the study: Most genotyped donors, 75% to 85% of about 430, had Caucasian-associated genetic ancestry.

The study's findings and limits: In an earlier analysis, about 87% or about 30%: the productive usage of most TCR beta V segments.

This donor's CMV serostatus is unrecorded. The CDR3 has 15 amino acids. Germline V CDR1 and CDR2: SGDLS, YYNGEE. V trimming: 4 bases; J trimming: 2 bases; junction bases outside the gene matches: 6. Vbeta (60) and Jbeta (13) primers were used in the PCR. Profiled with immunoSEQ multiplex PCR; TCRdb holds only in-frame clones, not every one. The sample carries under 150,000 clones, 70% to 80% recorded once. This clone has more than one count but fewer than ten. The antigen remains unidentified. This sequence originates from a human donor in good health. The V and J genes are TRBV9 and TRBJ2-1; 7 bases match TRBD1. Sequenced input: PBMCs. CDR3 protein: CASSRADRAYNEQFF. The CDR3 DNA is TGTGCCAGCAGCCGGGCCGACAGGGCCTACAATGAGCAGTTCTTC. Based on the CDR3 plus reference TRBV9 and TRBJ2-1, the full variable domain is DSGVTQTPKHLITATGQRVTLRCSPRSGDLSVYWYQQSLDQGLQFLIQYYNGEERAKGNILERFSAQQFPDLHSELNLSSLELGDSALYFCASSRADRAYNEQFFGPGTRLTVL.